This entry concerns a single TCR beta chain. TCRdb re-derived calls from the RT-PCR reads in MiXCR, one entry per CDR3 protein. The data show more than 850,000 distinct CDR3 sequences, more than 15% seen once. V gave up 1 base and J gave up 2 bases; unmatched junction bases: 8. CDR3 length: 15 amino acids. CDR1 is GTSNPN and CDR2 is SVGIG in the germline V gene (reference sequence). The data belong to a study of patients and donors after allogeneic stem cell transplantation. Sequenced: blood, either unsorted or a sorted T cell fraction (not recorded which). The chain couples TRBV30 to TRBJ2-7, with TRBD1 matching over 7 bases. The receptor was isolated from a human donor who was either an allogeneic HSCT recipient or a stem cell or donor lymphocyte infusion donor (not recorded which). It is not recorded whose cells these are; they may come from a transplant donor. CDR3 nucleotide sequence: TGTGCCTGGAGTGGGGCAGGGGGAGTCACCTACGAGCAGTACTTC. Amino acids: CAWSGAGGVTYEQYF.